The present TCR beta chain was sequenced within a study of T cells in pancreatic ductal adenocarcinoma. Per germline, CDR1 SGDLS and CDR2 YYNGEE. V lost 0 bases and J lost 6, with 12 bases in between. The CDR3 is 15 amino acids. Selected pancreatic ductal adenocarcinoma patients had undergone surgery without neoadjuvant therapy. Here immunoSEQ multiplex PCR was the method, and the copy in TCRdb shows in-frame clones only, minus some. The table has roughly 100,000 clones, about 96% seen once. This TCR came from a human donor with pancreatic ductal adenocarcinoma. The chain combines TRBV9 with TRBJ1-4; D unclear. The source material was PBMCs. CDR3 coding DNA: TGTGCCAGCAGCGTAGGGCAGGCCAGCTATGAAAAACTGTTTTTT. The encoded protein is CASSVGQASYEKLFF.